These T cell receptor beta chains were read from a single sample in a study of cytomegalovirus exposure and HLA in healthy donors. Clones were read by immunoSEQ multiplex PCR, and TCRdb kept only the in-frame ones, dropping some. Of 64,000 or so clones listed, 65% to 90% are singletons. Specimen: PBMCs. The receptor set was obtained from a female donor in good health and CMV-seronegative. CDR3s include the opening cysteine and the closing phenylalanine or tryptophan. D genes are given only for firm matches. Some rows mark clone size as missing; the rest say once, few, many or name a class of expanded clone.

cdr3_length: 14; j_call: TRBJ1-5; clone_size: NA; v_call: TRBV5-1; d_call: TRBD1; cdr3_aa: CASSPTTGLQPQHF; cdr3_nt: TGCGCCAGCAGCCCAACGACAGGGTTACAGCCCCAGCATTTT
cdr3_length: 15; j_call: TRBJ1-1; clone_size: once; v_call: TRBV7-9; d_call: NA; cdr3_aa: CASSPIQGLDTEAFF; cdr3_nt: TGTGCCAGCAGCCCAATTCAGGGTTTGGACACTGAAGCTTTCTTT
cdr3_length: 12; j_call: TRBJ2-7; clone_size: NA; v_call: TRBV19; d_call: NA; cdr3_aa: CASSIPGYLQYF; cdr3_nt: TGTGCCAGTAGTATCCCGGGTTATCTGCAGTACTTC
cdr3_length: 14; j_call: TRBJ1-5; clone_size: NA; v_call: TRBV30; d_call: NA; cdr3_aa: CAWSVLESNQPQHF; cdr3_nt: TGTGCCTGGAGTGTACTTGAAAGCAATCAGCCCCAGCATTTT
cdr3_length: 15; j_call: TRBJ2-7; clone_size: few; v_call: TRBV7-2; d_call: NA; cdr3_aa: CASSLGPDKSYEQYF; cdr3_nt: TGTGCCAGCAGCTTAGGGCCCGACAAGTCCTACGAGCAGTACTTC
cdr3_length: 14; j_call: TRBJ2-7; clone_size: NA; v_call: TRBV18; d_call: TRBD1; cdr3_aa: CASSNRTGTYEQYF; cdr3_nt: TGTGCCAGCTCAAACCGGACAGGCACCTACGAGCAGTACTTC
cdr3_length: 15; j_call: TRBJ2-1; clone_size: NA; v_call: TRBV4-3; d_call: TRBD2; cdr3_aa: CASSQDSGRAREQFF; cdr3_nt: TGCGCCAGCAGCCAAGATAGCGGGAGGGCCAGGGAGCAGTTCTTC
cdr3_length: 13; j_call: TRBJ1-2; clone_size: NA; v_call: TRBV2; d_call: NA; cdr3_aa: CASSDTANYGYTF; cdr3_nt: TGTGCCAGCAGTGACACGGCTAACTATGGCTACACCTTC
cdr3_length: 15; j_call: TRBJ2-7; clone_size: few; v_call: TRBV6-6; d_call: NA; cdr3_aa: CASSYGGTASYEQYF; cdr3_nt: TGTGCCAGCAGTTACGGGGGGACCGCTTCCTACGAGCAGTACTTC
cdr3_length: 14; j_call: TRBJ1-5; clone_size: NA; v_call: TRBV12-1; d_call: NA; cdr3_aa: CASSPRGGNQPQHF; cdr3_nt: TGTGCCAGCAGCCCCCGCGGGGGGAATCAGCCCCAGCATTTT
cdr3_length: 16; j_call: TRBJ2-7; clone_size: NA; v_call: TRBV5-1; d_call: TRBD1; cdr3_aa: CASSLGDRAYSYEQYF; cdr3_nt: TGCGCCAGCAGCTTGGGGGACAGGGCGTACTCCTACGAGCAGTACTTC
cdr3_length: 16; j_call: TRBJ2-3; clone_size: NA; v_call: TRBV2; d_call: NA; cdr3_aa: CASSGGWDSRTDTQYF; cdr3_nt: TGTGCCAGCAGTGGAGGGTGGGATAGCAGGACAGATACGCAGTATTTT
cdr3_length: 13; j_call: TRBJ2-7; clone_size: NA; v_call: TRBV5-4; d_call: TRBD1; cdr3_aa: CASRRQGAGEQYF; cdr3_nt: TGTGCCAGCAGAAGGCAGGGGGCGGGTGAGCAGTACTTC
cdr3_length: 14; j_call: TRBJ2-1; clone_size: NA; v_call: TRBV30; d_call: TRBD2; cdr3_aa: CAWSPGVAGNEQFF; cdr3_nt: TGTGCCTGGAGTCCTGGGGTAGCGGGGAATGAGCAGTTCTTC
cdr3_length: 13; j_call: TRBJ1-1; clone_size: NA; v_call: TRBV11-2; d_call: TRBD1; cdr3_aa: CASSPDRGQRAFF; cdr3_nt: TGTGCCAGCAGCCCAGACAGGGGGCAAAGAGCTTTCTTT
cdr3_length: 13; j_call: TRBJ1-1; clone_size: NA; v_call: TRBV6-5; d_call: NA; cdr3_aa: CASSYSGGTEAFF; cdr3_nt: TGTGCCAGCAGCTACTCCGGGGGCACTGAAGCTTTCTTT
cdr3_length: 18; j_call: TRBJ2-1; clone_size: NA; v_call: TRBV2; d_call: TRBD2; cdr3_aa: CASSERGFVMVSYNEQFF; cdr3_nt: TGTGCCAGCAGTGAGCGGGGGTTTGTAATGGTCTCCTACAATGAGCAGTTCTTC
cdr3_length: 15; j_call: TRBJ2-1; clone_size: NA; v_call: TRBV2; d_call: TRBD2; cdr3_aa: CASSEAGGVYNEQFF; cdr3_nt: TGTGCCAGCAGTGAAGCGGGGGGGGTTTACAATGAGCAGTTCTTC
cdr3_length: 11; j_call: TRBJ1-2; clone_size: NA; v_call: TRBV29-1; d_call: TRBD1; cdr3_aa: CSVPQGAGYTF; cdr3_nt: TGCAGCGTCCCACAGGGGGCTGGCTACACCTTC
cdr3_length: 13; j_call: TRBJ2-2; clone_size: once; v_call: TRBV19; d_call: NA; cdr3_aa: CASSVVYSGELFF; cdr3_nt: TGTGCCAGTAGTGTCGTATATTCCGGGGAGCTGTTTTTT
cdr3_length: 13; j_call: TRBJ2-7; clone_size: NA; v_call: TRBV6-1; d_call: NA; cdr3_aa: CASSLQVTYEQYF; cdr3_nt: TGTGCCAGCAGCCTACAGGTAACCTACGAGCAGTACTTC
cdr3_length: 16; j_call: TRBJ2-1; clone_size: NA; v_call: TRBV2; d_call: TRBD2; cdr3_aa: CASRDPGLAGANEQFF; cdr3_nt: TGTGCCAGCAGAGACCCGGGACTAGCGGGGGCTAATGAGCAGTTCTTC
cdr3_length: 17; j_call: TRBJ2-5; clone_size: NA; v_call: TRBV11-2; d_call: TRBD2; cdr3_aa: CASSLVTGGGLGETQYF; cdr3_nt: TGTGCCAGCAGCTTAGTAACTGGCGGGGGGCTCGGAGAGACCCAGTACTTC
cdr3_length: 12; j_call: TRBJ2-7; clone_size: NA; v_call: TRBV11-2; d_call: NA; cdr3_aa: CASSSQGYEQYF; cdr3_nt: TGTGCCAGCAGTTCACAGGGATACGAGCAGTACTTC
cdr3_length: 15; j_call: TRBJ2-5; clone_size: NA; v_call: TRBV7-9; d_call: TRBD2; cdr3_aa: CASSSGDGRRETQYF; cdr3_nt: TGTGCCAGCAGCTCAGGTGACGGGAGGAGAGAGACCCAGTACTTC
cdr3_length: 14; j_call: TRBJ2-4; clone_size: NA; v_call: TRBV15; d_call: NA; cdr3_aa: CATSRDRGGNIQYF; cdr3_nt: TGTGCCACCAGCAGAGATCGCGGAGGGAACATTCAGTACTTC
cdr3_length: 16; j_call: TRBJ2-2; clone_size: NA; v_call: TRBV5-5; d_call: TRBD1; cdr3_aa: CASSRGQGTNTGELFF; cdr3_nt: TGTGCCAGCAGTCGGGGACAGGGGACAAACACCGGGGAGCTGTTTTTT
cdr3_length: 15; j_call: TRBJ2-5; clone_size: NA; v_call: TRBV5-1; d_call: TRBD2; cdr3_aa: CASSLGLAGQETQYF; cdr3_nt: TGCGCCAGCAGCTTGGGTCTAGCGGGCCAAGAGACCCAGTACTTC
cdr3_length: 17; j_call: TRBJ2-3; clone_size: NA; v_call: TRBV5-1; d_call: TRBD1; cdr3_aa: CASSSGRLASGGDTQYF; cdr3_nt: TGCGCCAGCAGCTCGGGCAGGCTAGCCTCAGGGGGAGATACGCAGTATTTT
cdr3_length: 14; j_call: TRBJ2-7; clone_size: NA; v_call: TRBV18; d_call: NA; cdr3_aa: CASSPNRGYYEQYF; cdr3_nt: TGTGCCAGCTCACCAAACCGCGGTTACTACGAGCAGTACTTC
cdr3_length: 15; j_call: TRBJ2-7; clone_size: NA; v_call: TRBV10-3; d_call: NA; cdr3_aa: CAISDSGSSPAQQYF; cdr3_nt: TGTGCCATCAGTGACTCAGGCTCGAGCCCCGCTCAGCAGTACTTC
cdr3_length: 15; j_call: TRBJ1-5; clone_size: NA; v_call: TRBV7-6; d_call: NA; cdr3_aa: CASSARLGVDQPQHF; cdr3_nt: TGTGCCAGCAGCGCACGATTAGGGGTGGATCAGCCCCAGCATTTT
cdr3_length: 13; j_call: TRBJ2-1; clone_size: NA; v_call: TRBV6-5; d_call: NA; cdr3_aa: CASSYTGWNEQFF; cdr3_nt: TGTGCCAGCAGTTACACGGGGTGGAATGAGCAGTTCTTC
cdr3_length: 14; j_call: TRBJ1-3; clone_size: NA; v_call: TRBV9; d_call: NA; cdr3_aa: CASSVGGTGNTIYF; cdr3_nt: TGTGCCAGCAGCGTCGGGGGGACTGGAAACACCATATATTTT
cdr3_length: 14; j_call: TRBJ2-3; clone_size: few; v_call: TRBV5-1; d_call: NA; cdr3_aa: CASSLGTGGDTQYF; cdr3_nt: TGCGCCAGCAGCTTGGGAACAGGTGGAGATACGCAGTATTTT
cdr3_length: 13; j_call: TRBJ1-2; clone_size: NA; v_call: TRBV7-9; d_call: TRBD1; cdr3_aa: CASSLGQGYGYTF; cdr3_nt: TGTGCCAGCAGCTTAGGACAGGGGTATGGCTACACCTTC
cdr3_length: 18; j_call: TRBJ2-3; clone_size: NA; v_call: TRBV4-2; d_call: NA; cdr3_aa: CASSQIFSFSSEGYTQYF; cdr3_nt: TGTGCCAGCAGCCAAATCTTTTCCTTTTCCTCAGAGGGTTATACGCAGTATTTT
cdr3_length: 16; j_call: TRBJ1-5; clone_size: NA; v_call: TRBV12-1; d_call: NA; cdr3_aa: CASSPRNDRGNQPQHF; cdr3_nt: TGTGCCAGCAGCCCGCGAAATGACAGGGGTAATCAGCCCCAGCATTTT
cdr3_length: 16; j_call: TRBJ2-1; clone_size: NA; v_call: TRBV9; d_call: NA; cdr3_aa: CASSVAARSSYNEQFF; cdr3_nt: TGTGCCAGCAGCGTTGCGGCGCGGAGCTCCTACAATGAGCAGTTCTTC
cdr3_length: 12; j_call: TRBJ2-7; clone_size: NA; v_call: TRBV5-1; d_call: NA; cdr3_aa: CASSLAGGEQYF; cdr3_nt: TGCGCCAGCAGCTTGGCCGGAGGCGAGCAGTACTTC
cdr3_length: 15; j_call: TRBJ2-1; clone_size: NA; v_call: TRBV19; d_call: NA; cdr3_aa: CASSAGGRRYNEQFF; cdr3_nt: TGTGCCAGTAGCGCCGGGGGACGGAGATACAATGAGCAGTTCTTC
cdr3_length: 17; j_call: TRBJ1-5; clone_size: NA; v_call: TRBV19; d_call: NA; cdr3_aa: CASSIDRAGAFDQPQHF; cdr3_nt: TGTGCCAGTAGTATAGATCGGGCAGGGGCATTCGATCAGCCCCAGCATTTT
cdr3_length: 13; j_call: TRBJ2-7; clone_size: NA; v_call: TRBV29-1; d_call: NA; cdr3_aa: CSVGRRLSYEQYF; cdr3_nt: TGCAGCGTTGGCAGGAGGTTATCCTACGAGCAGTACTTC
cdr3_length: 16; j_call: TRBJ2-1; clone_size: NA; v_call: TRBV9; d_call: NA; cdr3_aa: CASSVGPLFTYNEQFF; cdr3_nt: TGTGCCAGCAGCGTAGGCCCACTATTCACCTACAATGAGCAGTTCTTC
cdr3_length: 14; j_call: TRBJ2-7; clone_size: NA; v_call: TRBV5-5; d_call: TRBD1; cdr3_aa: CASSLTGGPYEQYF; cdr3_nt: TGTGCCAGCAGCTTGACAGGGGGGCCCTACGAGCAGTACTTC
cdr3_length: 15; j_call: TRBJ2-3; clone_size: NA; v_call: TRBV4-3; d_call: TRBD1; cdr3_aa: CASSRDRARTDTQYF; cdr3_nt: TGCGCCAGCAGCCGAGACAGGGCTAGGACAGATACGCAGTATTTT
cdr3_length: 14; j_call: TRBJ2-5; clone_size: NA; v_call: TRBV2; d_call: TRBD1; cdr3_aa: CASTGTGDQETQYF; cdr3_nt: TGTGCCAGCACCGGGACAGGGGACCAAGAGACCCAGTACTTC
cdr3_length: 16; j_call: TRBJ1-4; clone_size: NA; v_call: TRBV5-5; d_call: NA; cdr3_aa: CASSPDTGREREKLFF; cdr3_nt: TGTGCCAGCAGCCCCGACACGGGGAGGGAAAGAGAAAAACTGTTTTTT
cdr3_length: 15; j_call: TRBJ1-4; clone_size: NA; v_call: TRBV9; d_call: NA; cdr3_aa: CASSVGGNFNEKLFF; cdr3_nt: TGTGCCAGCAGCGTGGGAGGGAACTTCAATGAAAAACTGTTTTTT
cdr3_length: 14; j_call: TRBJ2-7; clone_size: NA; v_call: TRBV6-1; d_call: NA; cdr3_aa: CASSDAGLRYEQYF; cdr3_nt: TGTGCCAGCAGTGATGCGGGCCTCCGCTACGAGCAGTACTTC
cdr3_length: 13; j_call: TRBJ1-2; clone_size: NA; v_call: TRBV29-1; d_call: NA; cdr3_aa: CSVGGQTNYGYTF; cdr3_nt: TGCAGCGTTGGTGGACAGACGAACTATGGCTACACCTTC
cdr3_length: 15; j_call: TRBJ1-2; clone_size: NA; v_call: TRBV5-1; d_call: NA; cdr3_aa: CASSEQAPWLYGYTF; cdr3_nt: TGCGCCAGCAGTGAACAGGCCCCTTGGCTCTATGGCTACACCTTC